The 19 T cell receptor delta chains given below trace back to one sample, sequenced in a study of gamma-delta chains in newborns, infants, children. TCRdb fed the reads into CATT to redo clone calling. Among fewer than 15,000 delta-chain clones listed, 7% to 7.5% were seen once. The sequenced sample consisted of blood. All receptors derive from a child who was a newborn, infant or young child, either healthy, febrile or measles-vaccinated (not recorded which).

The chain recombines TRDV2 with TRDJ3, with TRDD3 matching 7 bases. The CDR3 extends over 18 amino acids. The germline V gene has CDR1 GEAIGNYY and CDR2 EKD. Trimming at V came to 1 base and at J to 1 base, leaving 6 bases not matched to a gene. This CDR3 is CACDTRGDPSWDTRQMFF. As DNA, the CDR3 is TGTGCCTGTGACACACGGGGGGATCCTTCCTGGGACACCCGACAGATGTTTTTC.

This clone has a handful of counts. One base away lies a much larger clone, so this may be a sequencing read error. Other nucleotide sequences in the sample specify the same CDR3. The chain recombines TRDV2 with TRDJ3; 12 bases are shared with TRDD3. Germline V gene lookup returns CDR1 GEAIGNYY and CDR2 EKD. The CDR3 has 20 residues. CDR3 amino acids: CACDTAWGIRSSWDTRQMFF. The DNA of the CDR3 is TGTGCCTGTGACACGGCCTGGGGGATACGGAGCTCCTGGGACACCCGACAGATGTTCTTC.

Note on this clone: A much larger clone lies a single base off, so this may be a read error. Other DNA sequences in the sample encode the same CDR3. The CDR3 loop reads CACDTLVLGDTQSWDTRQMFF. CDR3 DNA: TGTGCCTGTGACACCCTTGTACTGGGGGATACCCAATCCTGGGACACACGACAGATGTTTTTC. J is TRDJ3 and V is TRDV2, with 12 nucleotides matching TRDD3. The CDR3 covers 21 residues. Germline V gene data show CDR1 as GEAIGNYY and CDR2 as EKD.

This clone showed up just a few times. The sample holds other DNA sequences that translate to the same CDR3. The chain couples TRDV2 to TRDJ3; the match to TRDD3 covers 8 bases. Germline assignment: CDR1 GEAIGNYY and CDR2 EKD. V lost 0 bases to trimming and J lost 0 bases; unmatched junction nucleotides: 3. The CDR3 is 18 amino acids. The CDR3 region has the DNA TGTGCCTGTGACACCTGGGATACGAGCTCCTGGGACACCCGACAGATGTTTTTC. This encodes CACDTWDTSSWDTRQMFF.

The chain couples TRDV2 to TRDJ2; TRDD3 agrees at 11 bases. Judging by the DNA end, TRDJ1 fits better; the J call may be wrong. CDR1 is GEAIGNYY, CDR2 EKD, per germline. The CDR3 length is 17 residues. DNA of the CDR3: TGTGCCTGTGACTTACTGGGGGATAGAAGTAGCACCGATAAACTCATCTTT. This codes for CACDLLGDRSSTDKLIF.

The chain combines TRDV2 with TRDJ3; 7 bases fit TRDD3. This CDR3 has 16 residues. Germline CDR1 GEAIGNYY, CDR2 EKD. V lost 3 bases to trimming and J lost 1 base; unmatched junction nucleotides: 2. The CDR3 sequence is CACDWGTSWDTRQMFF. The CDR3 nucleotides are TGTGCCTGTGACTGGGGGACTTCCTGGGACACCCGACAGATGTTTTTC.

This clone was picked up a small number of times. The chain combines TRDV2 with TRDJ3, with TRDD3 matching over 8 bases. Germline-derived CDR1 and CDR2 are GEAIGNYY and EKD. Unmatched junction bases numbered 9, after V lost 3 bases and J lost 0 bases. The CDR3 sequence is 19 residues long. The CDR3 nucleotides are TGTGCCTGTGACTTTGTTTCTGGGGGAAGCTCCTGGGACACCCGACAGATGTTTTTC. It yields the protein CACDFVSGGSSWDTRQMFF.

This clone was counted at least ten times. The CDR3 spells CACDTITVSSWDTRQMFF. CDR3 coding DNA: TGTGCCTGTGACACGATTACCGTCAGCTCCTGGGACACCCGACAGATGTTTTTC. This sequence joins TRDV2 and TRDJ3, with D uncertain. The germline CDR1 and CDR2 sequences are GEAIGNYY and EKD. The CDR3 is 18 residues long. Trimming pared 1 base from V and 0 bases from J, leaving 12 bases between.

In its sample, this clone was seen a few times. The chain couples TRDV2 to TRDJ3, with 9 positions matching TRDD3. The CDR3 is made up of 18 amino acids. After removal of 5 bases from V and 0 bases from J, the junction contained 7 bases not matched to a gene. Per germline, CDR1 GEAIGNYY and CDR2 EKD. CDR3 bases: TGTGCCTGTGTTATACTGGGGGACAGCTCCTGGGACACCCGACAGATGTTTTTC. This gives the protein CACVILGDSSWDTRQMFF.

At least ten counts were recorded for this clone. J is TRDJ2 and V is TRDV1; TRDD3 agrees at 11 bases. Germline V gene data show CDR1 as TSWWSYY and CDR2 as QGS. There are 17 residues in the CDR3. Trimming cost V 6 bases and J 0 bases; bases outside gene matches: 6. The CDR3 sequence is CALGTRLGDTLTAQLFF. DNA of the CDR3: TGTGCTCTTGGTACCCGACTGGGGGATACTTTGACAGCACAACTCTTCTTT.

V usage is TRDV2 and J usage is TRDJ3, with 10 bases identical to TRDD3. Unmatched junction bases numbered 7, after V lost 2 bases and J lost 4 bases. The CDR3 covers 18 residues. Germline-derived CDR1 and CDR2 are GEAIGNYY and EKD. The DNA of the CDR3 is TGTGCCTGTGACAAAGTACTGGGGGATTTTTGGGACACCCGACAGATGTTTTTC. Its protein is CACDKVLGDFWDTRQMFF.

A remark on this clone: A much larger clone sits a single nucleotide away, making a read error possible. The chain has TRDV2 and TRDJ1; possible D gene TRDD3, 6 bases. Germline values: CDR1 GEAIGNYY, CDR2 EKD. This CDR3 region has 20 residues. V lost 0 bases to trimming and J lost 0 bases, with 25 bases between them. The CDR3 nucleotides are TGTGCCTGTGACACCCGATTTGGACTGGTGGATACCGTCTACACCGATAAACTCATCTTT. It encodes CACDTRFGLVDTVYTDKLIF.

This clone was counted a few times. The chain combines TRDV2 with TRDJ3; tentatively, D is TRDD3 (5 bases). There are 19 residues in the CDR3. Looked up from germline, CDR1 is GEAIGNYY and CDR2 is EKD. Trimming cost V 0 bases and J 0 bases, with 14 bases left between them. CDR3 loop: CACDTGWGASSWDTRQMFF. CDR3 DNA sequence: TGTGCCTGTGACACCGGGTGGGGAGCAAGCTCCTGGGACACCCGACAGATGTTTTTC.

V gene TRDV2 combines with J gene TRDJ3; 7 nucleotides agree with TRDD3. There are 21 residues in the CDR3. CDR1 is GEAIGNYY and CDR2 is EKD in the germline V gene. The ends lost 1 base at V and 4 bases at J; junction bases unmatched: 18. Written as DNA, the CDR3 is TGTGCCTGTGACACGGTTCCCGTACTGGTGGATACGTATTGGGACACCCGACAGATGTTTTTC. The encoded protein is CACDTVPVLVDTYWDTRQMFF.

This clone showed up many times. At the DNA level, this CDR3 is encoded by other sequences in the same sample as well. The chain carries TRDV2 and TRDJ3; 9 bases match TRDD3. Germline loops: CDR1 GEAIGNYY, CDR2 EKD. This CDR3 has 17 residues. Trimming cost V 0 bases and J 3 bases; bases outside gene matches: 2. The CDR3 protein is CACDTWGISWDTRQMFF. For the CDR3, the DNA is TGTGCCTGTGACACCTGGGGGATAAGCTGGGACACCCGACAGATGTTTTTC.

This clone appeared a few times. The same CDR3 also results from other DNA sequences found in this sample. This chain connects TRDV2 to TRDJ3, with TRDD2 as a possible D gene (5 bases). The length of the CDR3 is 19 residues. The V gene lost 0 bases and the J gene lost 0 bases, with 14 bases spanning the gap. Germline CDR1 GEAIGNYY, CDR2 EKD. The CDR3 DNA sequence: TGTGCCTGTGACACCGACGGGGTCCTAAGCTCCTGGGACACCCGACAGATGTTTTTC. As protein: CACDTDGVLSSWDTRQMFF.

To note about this clone: A much larger clone differs by one base, so this may be a read error. The sample carries other DNA sequences with the same CDR3. This chain connects TRDV2 to TRDJ3; 10 bases agree with TRDD3. CDR3 length equals 20 residues. Germline V gene lookup returns CDR1 GEAIGNYY and CDR2 EKD. The CDR3 bases are TGTGCCTGTGACACCGTACGCTGGGGGATAAGCTCCTGGGACACCCGCCAGATGTTTTTC. Translation: CACDTVRWGISSWDTRQMFF.

V usage is TRDV2 and J usage is TRDJ1; a weak D match, TRDD3 (5 bases). Deletions cut 4 bases from V and 0 bases from J, with 14 bases between. Per the germline V gene, CDR1 is GEAIGNYY and CDR2 is EKD. The CDR3 runs to 15 residues. CDR3 region: CACEELLGYTDKLIF. DNA for the CDR3: TGTGCCTGTGAGGAGTTATTGGGATACACCGATAAACTCATCTTT.

A word on this clone: The same CDR3 arises from other DNA sequences in this sample as well. The CDR3 loop reads CACDTGGYGSSWDTRQMFF. In DNA form, the CDR3 reads TGTGCCTGTGATACTGGGGGATACGGAAGCTCCTGGGACACCCGACAGATGTTTTTC. The chain has TRDV2 and TRDJ3, with 13 nucleotides matching TRDD3. The CDR3 has 19 amino acids. Germline V gene sequence: CDR1 GEAIGNYY, CDR2 EKD. The ends lost 4 bases at V and 0 bases at J; junction bases unmatched: 5.